This TCR beta chain was captured by sequencing in a study of T cell responses to AZD1222 COVID-19 vaccine. Study results and limitations: Distributed over spike, vaccine-associated CD4 TCRs predominated at 160-218 and 743-854.

Profiled with immunoSEQ multiplex PCR; TCRdb holds only in-frame clones, not every one. This table holds some 120,000 clones, about 88% found once. Germline CDR1 is SEHNR and CDR2 is FQNEAQ (reference sequence). CDR3 size: 13 residues. V dropped 0 bases and J dropped 6 bases, with 9 bases sitting between them. In regard to this clone: Its antigen is not identified.

The chain combines TRBV7-9 with TRBJ2-7; D not certain. The TCR sequence derives from an adult in good health. The sequencing here drew on peripheral blood, taken on day 0 of AZD1222 vaccination. CDR3 protein: CASSLATLGEQYF. CDR3 sequence (DNA): TGTGCCAGCAGCTTAGCGACCTTAGGCGAGCAGTACTTC. Filled out from reference TRBV7-9 and TRBJ2-7, the complete variable domain reads DTGVSQNPRHKITKRGQNVTFRCDPISEHNRLYWYRQTLGQGPEFLTYFQNEAQLEKSRLLSDRFSAERPKGSFSTLEIQRTEQGDSAMYLCASSLATLGEQYFGPGTRLTVT.